This passage covers 19 T cell receptor beta chains from one sample sequenced in a study of CXCR3-negative and CXCR3-positive naive CD8 T cells. UMI-labeled 5' RACE yielded the TRB cDNA libraries. One entry per CDR3 protein, without DNA, is what TCRdb gives after re-calling the 5' RACE reads. The specimen's table records around 41,000 distinct CDR3 sequences. The sequenced material came from memory CD8+ T cells from blood. These receptor sequences come from a human donor in good health. Some clones in this sample may be carry-over from other donors' samples.

The chain carries TRBV2 and TRBJ2-2; TCRdb's D call of TRBD2 is untestable without DNA. Germline CDR1 is SNHLY and CDR2 is FYNNEI. This CDR3 contains 16 residues. CDR3 sequence: CASSPGTSGTTGELFF.

The rearrangement joins TRBV19 to TRBJ1-1; lacking DNA, the TRBD1 call made by TCRdb goes unchecked. The CDR3 is made up of 16 amino acids. Germline CDR1 and CDR2: LNHDA and SQIVND (reference sequence). CDR3 in amino acids: CASSIAGRGLGTEAFF.

This chain uses TRBV6-2 or TRBV6-3 with TRBJ1-5; TCRdb picks TRBD1, but there is no DNA to check that call. The CDR3 has 15 amino acids. Germline lookup yields CDR1 MNHEY and CDR2 SVGEGT. The CDR3: CASSPQGAEIQPQHF.

V gene TRBV5-1 combines with J gene TRBJ2-7; the TRBD1 assignment by TCRdb is unverifiable without DNA. The CDR3 has 17 residues. Germline CDR1 is SGHRS and CDR2 is YFSETQ. The CDR3 sequence: CASSFSSPRSRPYEQYF.

J is TRBJ2-1 and V is TRBV7-2; the D call of TRBD1 rests on TCRdb alone, since no DNA is present to check it. The CDR3 spans 16 residues. The V gene's germline CDR1 is SGHTA and CDR2 FQGNSA. This CDR3 is CASSAPGGANYNEQFF.

The chain links TRBV7-9 to TRBJ1-1. The CDR3 runs to 16 residues. Germline values: CDR1 SEHNR, CDR2 FQNEAQ (reference sequence). The CDR3 loop is CASSPTLWGINTEAFF. The full variable domain, its missing parts supplied by reference TRBV7-9 and TRBJ1-1, is DTGVSQNPRHKITKRGQNVTFRCDPISEHNRLYWYRQTLGQGPEFLTYFQNEAQLEKSRLLSDRFSAERPKGSFSTLEIQRTEQGDSAMYLCASSPTLWGINTEAFFGQGTRLTVV.

J is TRBJ2-7 and V is TRBV20-1; the TCRdb D gene call, TRBD1, has no DNA to confirm it. The CDR3 spans 11 residues. Germline CDR1 reads DFQATT; CDR2 reads SNEGSKA (reference sequence). The CDR3 is CSANRGGEQYF.

The J gene is TRBJ2-1, the V gene TRBV7-9; TCRdb's D call, TRBD2, is unchecked because there is no DNA. This CDR3 is built from 16 residues. CDR1 and CDR2 from the germline V gene are SEHNR and FQNEAQ (reference sequence). The CDR3: CASSLELAGEYNEQFF.

The genes are TRBV28 and TRBJ2-7; the D call of TRBD1 rests on TCRdb alone, since no DNA is present to check it. The CDR3 loop spans 15 amino acids. Germline CDR1 reads MDHEN; CDR2 reads SYDVKM. The CDR3 reads CASRGDRDVSYEQYF.

The V and J genes are TRBV27 and TRBJ1-5; without DNA, the TCRdb call of TRBD1 cannot be checked. Germline CDR1 MNHEY, CDR2 SMNVEV (reference sequence). The CDR3 has 17 amino acids. Here the CDR3 reads CASSLWGGDYSNQPQHF.

The gene calls are TRBV7-9 and TRBJ2-1. The CDR3 totals 12 residues. Germline V lookup: CDR1 SEHNR, CDR2 FQNEAQ (reference sequence). CDR3 sequence: CASSLFPLEQSF.

V usage is TRBV28 and J usage is TRBJ2-3; TCRdb outputs TRBD2, but without DNA this stays unchecked. The CDR3 covers 16 residues. Germline V gene sequence: CDR1 MDHEN, CDR2 SYDVKM. The CDR3 sequence is CASSFGLAEYTDTQYF.

The V call is TRBV4-2, the J call TRBJ1-1. This CDR3 contains 15 residues. Germline lookup yields CDR1 LGHNA and CDR2 YNFKEQ. The CDR3 reads CASSQDLTANTEAFF.

The chain carries TRBV29-1 and TRBJ2-1. The CDR3 runs to 15 residues. CDR1 SQVTM and CDR2 ANQGSEA come from the germline V gene. The CDR3 sequence is CSVEGSESSYNEQFF.

V is TRBV20-1 and J is TRBJ2-7; the TCRdb call, TRBD2, lacks DNA for checking. The length of the CDR3 is 11 residues. The germline V gene has CDR1 DFQATT and CDR2 SNEGSKA (reference sequence). The CDR3 spells CSDRLDYEQYF.

This chain links TRBV20-1 with TRBJ1-6; TCRdb proposes TRBD1, but this gene call is untestable without DNA. The CDR3 runs to 14 residues. Per the germline V gene, CDR1 is DFQATT and CDR2 is SNEGSKA (reference sequence). CDR3 amino acids: CSASGEQGVASLHF.

CDR3 in amino acids: CASGPSGVTGELFF. The chain employs TRBV4-3 and TRBJ2-2; there is no DNA to check the TCRdb D call of TRBD2. The CDR3 is made up of 14 amino acids. Germline CDR1 and CDR2: LGHNA and YSLEER.

The V and J genes are TRBV7-9 and TRBJ1-1; the TCRdb D gene call, TRBD1, has no DNA to confirm it. Germline CDR1 and CDR2: SEHNR and FQNEAQ (reference sequence). The CDR3 is 15 amino acids. CDR3 amino acids: CASSPGTAMNTEAFF.

The chain recombines TRBV4-1 with TRBJ2-1; TCRdb designates TRBD1, a call that cannot be tested without DNA. This CDR3 is built from 15 residues. The germline CDR1 and CDR2 sequences are MGHRA and YSYEKL. The CDR3 spells CASSLGTDLIGEQFF.